The entry that follows covers one TCR beta chain sequence. Its specificity is not known. The data stem from a study of beta chain features in type 1 diabetes. What was sequenced were expressed TCRB transcripts, since all of the isolated RNA had been reverse transcribed. Method: immunoSEQ multiplex PCR; TCRdb's copy keeps in-frame clones and lacks some. Of under 130,000 clones in the sample, 25% to 35% were seen once. Germline CDR1 is KGHSH and CDR2 is LQKENI. Deletions cut 0 bases from V and 3 bases from J, with 8 bases between. The CDR3 covers 15 residues. Study results and caveats: No resolution was reached here on whether HLA type influences TCRB rearrangement. People with Type 1 diabetes carried modestly yet significantly shorter TCRB CDR3s in all four CD4+ subsets. There was a possibility that cDNA sequencing over-represented cells with high TCR expression.

The clonotype comes from a woman between 18 and 29 years old with type 1 diabetes. The source material was central memory CD4+ T cells from blood. The chain employs TRBV18 and TRBJ2-2; maybe TRBD2 (6 bases). The CDR3 is CASSPPGTHTGELFF. In DNA, the CDR3 is TGTGCCAGCTCACCACCCGGGACTCACACCGGGGAGCTGTTTTTT.